These T cell receptor beta chains were read from a single sample in a study of cytomegalovirus exposure and HLA in healthy donors. Assay used: immunoSEQ multiplex PCR; TCRdb lists only in-frame clones, some missing. The repertoire holds roughly 170,000 clones, with roughly 84% as singletons. The specimen was PBMCs. The receptors were gathered from a girl aged 2-10 years in good health and CMV-seropositive. The CDR3 runs from the conserved cysteine through the conserved F or W. Each record gives: clone size, V gene, D gene, J gene, CDR3 protein, CDR3 DNA. D genes are given only for firm matches. Expanded clones are given a class, and other clones once, few, many or no size at all.

.	TRBV4-1	TRBD1	TRBJ2-2	CASSQDDGQGRGLFF	TGCGCCAGCAGCCAAGATGATGGACAGGGGAGAGGGCTGTTTTTT
.	TRBV30	.	TRBJ2-3	CAWGQTSTDTQYF	TGTGCCTGGGGACAGACTAGCACAGATACGCAGTATTTT
.	TRBV5-4	TRBD1	TRBJ2-1	CASSLPHRGNEQFF	TGTGCCAGCAGCTTGCCCCACAGGGGGAATGAGCAGTTCTTC
once	TRBV6-4	.	TRBJ2-2	CASSSLNTGELFF	TGTGCCAGCAGTAGTCTAAACACCGGGGAGCTGTTTTTT
.	TRBV9	.	TRBJ1-2	CASSAGHPYGYTF	TGTGCCAGCAGCGCCGGACACCCCTATGGCTACACCTTC
once	TRBV11-2	TRBD1	TRBJ1-2	CASNRFSVDRDYGYTF	TGTGCCAGCAATCGGTTTAGCGTGGACAGGGACTATGGCTACACCTTC
.	TRBV5-1	TRBD1	TRBJ2-1	CASSLDRGHYNEQFF	TGCGCCAGCAGCTTGGACAGGGGGCACTACAATGAGCAGTTCTTC
.	TRBV1	.	TRBJ2-4	CTSSQAPGLGLKNIQYF	TGCACCAGCAGCCAAGCCCCGGGACTAGGTTTAAAAAACATTCAGTACTTC
.	TRBV9	.	TRBJ1-1	CASSVEPQENTEAFF	TGTGCCAGCAGCGTAGAGCCACAGGAAAACACTGAAGCTTTCTTT
.	TRBV19	.	TRBJ2-7	CASSPLSSGAYSYEQYF	TGTGCCAGTAGTCCACTCTCGTCCGGAGCTTACTCCTACGAGCAGTACTTC
.	TRBV30	.	TRBJ2-1	CAWRHTQGFEQFF	TGTGCCTGGAGGCATACACAGGGATTTGAGCAGTTCTTC
.	TRBV4-1	TRBD1	TRBJ1-2	CASSQDIGRDRAHGYTF	TGCGCCAGCAGCCAAGATATCGGGCGGGACAGGGCCCATGGCTACACCTTC
.	TRBV9	TRBD2	TRBJ2-3	CASAGDRSQYF	TGTGCCAGCGCGGGGGATCGGTCGCAGTATTTT
.	TRBV9	.	TRBJ2-7	CASSGGTSYEQYF	TGTGCCAGCAGCGGAGGGACAAGCTACGAGCAGTACTTC
few	TRBV7-2	.	TRBJ2-7	CASSLALYEQYF	TGTGCCAGCAGCTTAGCCTTATACGAGCAGTACTTC
.	TRBV15	.	TRBJ2-2	CATSRAGTGELFF	TGTGCCACCAGCAGAGCAGGGACCGGGGAGCTGTTTTTT
.	TRBV28	.	TRBJ2-3	CASSPRRDTDTQYF	TGTGCCAGCAGTCCCCGCCGGGACACAGATACGCAGTATTTT
.	TRBV5-1	TRBD1	TRBJ1-2	CASSLNLTSGGYGYTF	TGCGCCAGCAGCTTGAACTTGACTTCAGGGGGCTATGGCTACACCTTC
.	TRBV6-5	.	TRBJ2-5	CASSFLRPGETQYF	TGTGCCAGCAGTTTCCTCCGTCCGGGTGAGACCCAGTACTTC
.	TRBV14	.	TRBJ1-1	CASSPPGDTEAFF	TGTGCCAGCAGCCCCCCGGGGGACACTGAAGCTTTCTTT
.	TRBV9	TRBD2	TRBJ2-2	CASSPYSGGVGGELFF	TGTGCCAGCAGCCCTTATAGCGGGGGGGTAGGCGGGGAGCTGTTTTTT
.	TRBV29-1	.	TRBJ1-3	CSVGDGNTIYF	TGCAGCGTCGGTGATGGAAACACCATATATTTT
.	TRBV7-3	TRBD2	TRBJ2-5	CASSLTGRLAVQETQYF	TGTGCCAGCAGCTTAACCGGGCGACTAGCGGTCCAAGAGACCCAGTACTTC
.	TRBV10-3	.	TRBJ2-7	CAISENTGQLRSYEQYF	TGTGCCATCAGTGAGAACACGGGACAACTGCGCTCCTACGAGCAGTACTTC
.	TRBV27	.	TRBJ1-4	CASSLEQTATNEKLFF	TGTGCCAGCAGTTTAGAACAGACCGCAACTAATGAAAAACTGTTTTTT
.	TRBV6-4	TRBD1	TRBJ2-7	CASSVNRWTGDNFEQYF	TGTGCCAGCAGTGTGAATAGGTGGACAGGGGATAACTTCGAGCAGTACTTC
.	TRBV25-1	TRBD1	TRBJ2-7	CASSERDRGRGGDEQYF	TGTGCCAGCAGTGAAAGGGACAGGGGGAGGGGGGGGGACGAGCAGTACTTC
.	TRBV28	TRBD1	TRBJ1-4	CASRASGDRGEKLFF	TGTGCCAGCAGGGCTAGTGGGGACAGGGGTGAAAAACTGTTTTTT
.	TRBV2	.	TRBJ2-3	CASSGAGMADTQYF	TGTGCCAGCAGTGGGGCGGGGATGGCAGATACGCAGTATTTT